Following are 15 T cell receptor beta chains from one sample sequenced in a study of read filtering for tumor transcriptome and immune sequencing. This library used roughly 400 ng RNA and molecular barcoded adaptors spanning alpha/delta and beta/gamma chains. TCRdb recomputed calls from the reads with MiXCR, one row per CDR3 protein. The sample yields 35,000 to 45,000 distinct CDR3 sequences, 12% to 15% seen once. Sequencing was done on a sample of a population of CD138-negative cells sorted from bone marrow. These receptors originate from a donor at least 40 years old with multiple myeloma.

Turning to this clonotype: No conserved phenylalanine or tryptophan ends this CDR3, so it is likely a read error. In DNA, the CDR3 is TGTGCCACCAGTGACCAACAGGGAGGAGAAGGCTACTATGGCTACACCCTC. Encoded protein: CATSDQQGGEGYYGYTL. The J gene is TRBJ1-2, the V gene TRBV24-1; D is possibly TRBD1 (6 bases). CDR1 and CDR2 (germline): KGHDR, SFDVKD. This CDR3 spans 17 amino acids. Trimming removed 4 bases from V and 3 bases from J, with 20 bases in between.

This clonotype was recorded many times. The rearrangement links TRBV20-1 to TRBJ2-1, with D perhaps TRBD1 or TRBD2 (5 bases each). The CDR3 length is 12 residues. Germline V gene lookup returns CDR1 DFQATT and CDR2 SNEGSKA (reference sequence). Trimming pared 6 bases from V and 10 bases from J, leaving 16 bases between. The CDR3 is CSAGTGSREQFF. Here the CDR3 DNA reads TGCAGTGCAGGGACGGGCTCTCGAGAGCAGTTCTTC.

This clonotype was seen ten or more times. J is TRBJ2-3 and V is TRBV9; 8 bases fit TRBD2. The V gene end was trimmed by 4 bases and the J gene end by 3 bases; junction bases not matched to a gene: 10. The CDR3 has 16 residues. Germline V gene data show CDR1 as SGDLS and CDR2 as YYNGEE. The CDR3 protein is CASSFGAGELTDTQYF. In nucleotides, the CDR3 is TGTGCCAGCAGCTTCGGAGCGGGAGAGTTAACAGATACGCAGTATTTT.

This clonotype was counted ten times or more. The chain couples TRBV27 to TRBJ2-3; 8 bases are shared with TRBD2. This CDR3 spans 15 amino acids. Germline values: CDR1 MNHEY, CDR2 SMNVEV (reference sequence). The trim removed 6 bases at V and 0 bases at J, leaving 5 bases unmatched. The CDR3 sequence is CASRGRTSSTDTQYF. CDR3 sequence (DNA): TGTGCCAGCAGAGGGAGGACTAGCAGCACAGATACGCAGTATTTT.

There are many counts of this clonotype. CDR3 coding DNA: TGTGCCAGCAGTTACGTGATAAGGGGTACCTACGAGCAGTACTTC. It yields the protein CASSYVIRGTYEQYF. The genes are TRBV6-5 and TRBJ2-7; D perhaps matches TRBD1 (5 bases). Trimming cost V 2 bases and J 2 bases, with 13 bases left between them. Germline V lookup: CDR1 MNHEY, CDR2 SVGAGI. This CDR3 comprises 15 residues.

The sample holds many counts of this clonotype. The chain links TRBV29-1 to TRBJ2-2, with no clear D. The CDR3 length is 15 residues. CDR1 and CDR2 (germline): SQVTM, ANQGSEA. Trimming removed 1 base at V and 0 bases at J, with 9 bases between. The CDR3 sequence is CSVEVASSNTGELFF. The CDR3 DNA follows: TGCAGCGTTGAAGTGGCCAGCTCGAACACCGGGGAGCTGTTTTTT.

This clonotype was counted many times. Written as DNA, the CDR3 is TGTGCCAGCAGTTACCGGGGACCCGAGAACACTGAAGCTTTCTTT. This sequence encodes CASSYRGPENTEAFF. V is TRBV6-6 and J is TRBJ1-1, with D possibly TRBD1 on 5 matching bases. CDR3 length: 15 amino acids. Germline CDR1 is MNHNY and CDR2 is SVGAGI (reference sequence). V gave up 2 bases and J gave up 1 base, with 11 bases separating them.

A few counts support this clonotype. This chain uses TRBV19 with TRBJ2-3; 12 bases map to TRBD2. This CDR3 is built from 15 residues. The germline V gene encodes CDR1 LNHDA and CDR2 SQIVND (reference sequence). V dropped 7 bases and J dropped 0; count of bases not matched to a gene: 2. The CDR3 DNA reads TGTGCCAGTACTAGCGGGAGGGCGAGCACAGATACGCAGTATTTT. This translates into CASTSGRASTDTQYF.

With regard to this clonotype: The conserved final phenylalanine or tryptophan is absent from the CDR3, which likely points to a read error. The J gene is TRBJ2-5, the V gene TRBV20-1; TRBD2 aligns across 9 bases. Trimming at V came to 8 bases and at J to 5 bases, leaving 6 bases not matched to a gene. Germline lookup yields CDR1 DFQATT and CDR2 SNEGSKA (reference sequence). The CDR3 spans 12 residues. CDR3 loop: CSNSGRDETQYI. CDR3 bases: TGCAGTAATAGCGGGAGAGACGAGACCCAGTACATC.

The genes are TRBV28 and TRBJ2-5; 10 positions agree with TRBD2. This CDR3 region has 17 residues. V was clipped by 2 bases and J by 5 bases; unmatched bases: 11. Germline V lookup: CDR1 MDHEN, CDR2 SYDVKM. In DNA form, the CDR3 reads TGTGCCAGCAGTTTAACGGGACTAGCGAAGACGGGGGAGACCCAGTACTTC. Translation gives CASSLTGLAKTGETQYF.

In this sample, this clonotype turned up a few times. DNA of the CDR3: TGCGCCAGCAGCTTGGATGGGAATGTCAATCAGCCCCAGCATTTT. Amino acids: CASSLDGNVNQPQHF. The V call is TRBV5-1, the J call TRBJ1-5; D call uncertain. This CDR3 has 15 residues. Trimming cost V 0 bases and J 3 bases, with 10 bases left between them. CDR1 is SGHRS, CDR2 YFSETQ, per germline.

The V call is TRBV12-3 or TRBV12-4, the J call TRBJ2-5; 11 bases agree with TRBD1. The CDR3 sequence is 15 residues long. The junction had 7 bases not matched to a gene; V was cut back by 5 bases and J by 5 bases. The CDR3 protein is CASSVDRGRGETQYF. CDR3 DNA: TGTGCCAGCAGTGTGGACAGGGGGCGGGGGGAGACCCAGTACTTC.

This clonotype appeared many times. In DNA, the CDR3 is TGCAGCGTTACACCCCGGGGGACAGATACGCAGTATTTT. Protein product: CSVTPRGTDTQYF. This sequence joins TRBV29-1 and TRBJ2-3; weak D call: TRBD2 (6 bases). The V end was cut by 5 bases, the J end by 3 bases, with 12 bases between. This CDR3 comprises 13 residues. Germline-derived CDR1 and CDR2 are SQVTM and ANQGSEA.

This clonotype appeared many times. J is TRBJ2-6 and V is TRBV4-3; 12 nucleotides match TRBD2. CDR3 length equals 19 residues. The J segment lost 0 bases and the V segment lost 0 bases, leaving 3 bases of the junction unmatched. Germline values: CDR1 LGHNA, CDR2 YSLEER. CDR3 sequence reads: CASSQDTSGRNSGANVLTF. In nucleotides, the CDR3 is TGCGCCAGCAGCCAAGATACTAGCGGGAGGAACTCTGGGGCCAACGTCCTGACTTTC.

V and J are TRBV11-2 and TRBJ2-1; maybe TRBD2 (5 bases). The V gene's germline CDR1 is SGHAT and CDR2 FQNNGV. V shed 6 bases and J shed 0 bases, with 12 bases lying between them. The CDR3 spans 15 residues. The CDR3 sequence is CASRDTRSSYNEQFF. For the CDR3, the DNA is TGTGCCAGCAGAGATACTAGAAGCTCCTACAATGAGCAGTTCTTC. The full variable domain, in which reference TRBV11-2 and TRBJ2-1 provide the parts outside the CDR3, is EAGVAQSPRYKIIEKRQSVAFWCNPISGHATLYWYQQILGQGPKLLIQFQNNGVVDDSQLPKDRFSAERLKGVDSTLKIQPAKLEDSAVYLCASRDTRSSYNEQFFGPGTRLTVL.